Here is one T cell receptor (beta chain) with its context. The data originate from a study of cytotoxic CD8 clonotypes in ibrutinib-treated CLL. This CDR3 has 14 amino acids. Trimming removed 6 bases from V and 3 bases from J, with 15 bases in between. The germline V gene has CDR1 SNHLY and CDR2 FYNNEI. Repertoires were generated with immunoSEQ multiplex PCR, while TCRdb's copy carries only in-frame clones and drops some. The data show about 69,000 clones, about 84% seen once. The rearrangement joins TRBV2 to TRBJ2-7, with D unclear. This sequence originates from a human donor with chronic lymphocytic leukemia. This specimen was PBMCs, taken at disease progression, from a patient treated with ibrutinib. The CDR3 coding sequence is TGTGCCAGCAGGGGTAGGAGTAGGAGCTACGAGCAGTACTTC. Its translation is CASRGRSRSYEQYF.